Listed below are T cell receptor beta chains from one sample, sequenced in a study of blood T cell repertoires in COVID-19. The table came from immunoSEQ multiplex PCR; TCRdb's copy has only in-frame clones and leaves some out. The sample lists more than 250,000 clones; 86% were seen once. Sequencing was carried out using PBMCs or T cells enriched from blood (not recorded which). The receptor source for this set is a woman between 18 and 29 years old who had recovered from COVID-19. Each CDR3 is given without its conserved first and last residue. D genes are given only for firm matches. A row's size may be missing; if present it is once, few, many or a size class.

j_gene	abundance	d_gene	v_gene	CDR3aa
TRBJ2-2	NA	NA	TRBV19	ASEDGTLYTGELF
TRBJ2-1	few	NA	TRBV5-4	ASSLIASNEQF
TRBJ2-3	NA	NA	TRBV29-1	SVAFTDTQY
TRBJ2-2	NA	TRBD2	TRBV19	ASSILRGGAGELF
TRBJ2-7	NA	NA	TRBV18	ASSPGTPDTSYEQY
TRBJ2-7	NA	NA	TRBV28	ASSQLVAGAYEQY
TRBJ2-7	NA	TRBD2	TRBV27	ASSPGTSDHEQY
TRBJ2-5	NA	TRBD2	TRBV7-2	ASSLALTSGKETQY
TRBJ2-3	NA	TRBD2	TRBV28	ASTAGGGSDTQY
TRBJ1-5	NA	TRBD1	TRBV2	ARRDRDIGQPQH
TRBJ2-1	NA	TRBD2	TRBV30	AWVSGSGDEQF
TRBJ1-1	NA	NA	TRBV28	ASSFRGIGTEAF
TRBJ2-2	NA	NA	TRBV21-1	ASSLKYPGAGELF
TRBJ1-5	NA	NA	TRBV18	ASSPGGNQPQH
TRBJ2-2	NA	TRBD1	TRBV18	ASSPERGPGELF
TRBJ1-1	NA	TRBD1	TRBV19	ASSTGTGGLLTEAF
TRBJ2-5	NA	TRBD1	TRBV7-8	ASSPERGRETQY
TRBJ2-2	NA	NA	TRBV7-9	ASSSRTAYTGELF
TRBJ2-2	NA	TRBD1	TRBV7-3	ASSSRGFGTGSAGELF
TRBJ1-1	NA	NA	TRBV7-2	ASSSGQLNTEAF
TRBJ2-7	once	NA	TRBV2	ASSELEVGKLYSYEQY
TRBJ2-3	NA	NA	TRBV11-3	ASSSWSPGEGRGGTQY
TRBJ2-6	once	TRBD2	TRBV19	ASSITSGGASGANVLT
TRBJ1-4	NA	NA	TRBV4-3	ASSQPGATNEKLF
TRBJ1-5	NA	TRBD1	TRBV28	ASRGTGQGHQPQH
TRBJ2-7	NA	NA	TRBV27	ASRGTSDEQY
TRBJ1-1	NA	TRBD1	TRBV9	ASTRDSLNTEAF
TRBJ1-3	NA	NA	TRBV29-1	SVDLGRDGNTIY
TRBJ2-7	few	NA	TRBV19	ASRSGLQSYEQY